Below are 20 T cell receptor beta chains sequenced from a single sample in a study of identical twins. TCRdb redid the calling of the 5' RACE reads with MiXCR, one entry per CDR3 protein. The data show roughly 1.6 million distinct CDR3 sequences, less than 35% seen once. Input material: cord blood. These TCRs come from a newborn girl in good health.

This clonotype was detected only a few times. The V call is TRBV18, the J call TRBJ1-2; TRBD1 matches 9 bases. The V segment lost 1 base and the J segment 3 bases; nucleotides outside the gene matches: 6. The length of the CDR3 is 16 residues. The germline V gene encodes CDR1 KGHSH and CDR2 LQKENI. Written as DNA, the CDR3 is TGTGCCAGCTCACCACGCGGACAGGGGAGGCACTATGGCTACACCTTC. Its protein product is CASSPRGQGRHYGYTF.

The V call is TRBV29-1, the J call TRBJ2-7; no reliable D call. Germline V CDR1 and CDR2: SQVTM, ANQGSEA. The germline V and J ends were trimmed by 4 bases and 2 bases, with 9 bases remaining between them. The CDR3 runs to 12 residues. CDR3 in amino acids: CSVAVSPYEQYF. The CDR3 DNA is TGCAGCGTTGCCGTCAGCCCCTACGAGCAGTACTTC.

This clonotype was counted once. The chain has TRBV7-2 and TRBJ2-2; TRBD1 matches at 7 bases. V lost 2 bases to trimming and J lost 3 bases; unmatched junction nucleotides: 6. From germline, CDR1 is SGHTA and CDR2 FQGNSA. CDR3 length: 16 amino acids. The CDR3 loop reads CASSLPTGPYTGELFF. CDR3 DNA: TGTGCCAGCAGCTTACCGACAGGGCCATACACCGGGGAGCTGTTTTTT.

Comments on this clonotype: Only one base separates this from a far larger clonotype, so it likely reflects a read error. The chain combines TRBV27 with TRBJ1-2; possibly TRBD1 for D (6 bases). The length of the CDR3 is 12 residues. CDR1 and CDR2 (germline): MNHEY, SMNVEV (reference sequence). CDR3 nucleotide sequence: TGTGACAGCAGTTTTCAGGGGTATGGCTACACCTTC. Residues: CDSSFQGYGYTF.

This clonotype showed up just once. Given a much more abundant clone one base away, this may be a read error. The CDR3 sequence: CASGRNNVQFF. The CDR3 DNA follows: TGCGCCAGCGGACGGAATAATGTGCAGTTCTTC. The chain joins TRBV5-1 to TRBJ2-1; no reliable D call. From germline, CDR1 is SGHRS and CDR2 YFSETQ. The CDR3 runs 11 residues.

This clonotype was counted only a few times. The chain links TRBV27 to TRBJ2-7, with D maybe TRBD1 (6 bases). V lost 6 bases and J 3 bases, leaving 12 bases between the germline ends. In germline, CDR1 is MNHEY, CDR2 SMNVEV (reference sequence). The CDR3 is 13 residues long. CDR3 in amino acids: CASRQGALYEQYF. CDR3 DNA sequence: TGTGCCAGCAGACAGGGAGCCCTCTACGAGCAGTACTTC.

CDR3: CASSQGVLSTSTDTQYF. CDR3 sequence (DNA): TGTGCCAGCAGCCAAGGTGTGCTTTCGACAAGTACAGATACGCAGTATTTT. The chain couples TRBV4-2 to TRBJ2-3, with D hard to call. The germline V gene encodes CDR1 LGHNA and CDR2 YNFKEQ. V was clipped by 1 base and J by 3 bases, with 17 bases between them. This CDR3 has 17 residues.

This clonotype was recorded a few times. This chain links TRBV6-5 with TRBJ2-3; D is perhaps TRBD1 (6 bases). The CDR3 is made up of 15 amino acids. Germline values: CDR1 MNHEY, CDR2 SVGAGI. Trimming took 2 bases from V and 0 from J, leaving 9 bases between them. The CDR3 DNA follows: TGTGCCAGCAGTTACAGGGGGAAGAGCACAGATACGCAGTATTTT. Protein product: CASSYRGKSTDTQYF.

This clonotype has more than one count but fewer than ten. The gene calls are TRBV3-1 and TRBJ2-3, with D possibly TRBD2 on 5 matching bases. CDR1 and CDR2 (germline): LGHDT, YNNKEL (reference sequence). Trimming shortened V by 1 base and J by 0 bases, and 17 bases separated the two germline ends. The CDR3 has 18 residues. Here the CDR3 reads CASSQVYSGFSSTDTQYF. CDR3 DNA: TGTGCCAGCAGCCAAGTGTATTCGGGGTTTTCTAGCACAGATACGCAGTATTTT.

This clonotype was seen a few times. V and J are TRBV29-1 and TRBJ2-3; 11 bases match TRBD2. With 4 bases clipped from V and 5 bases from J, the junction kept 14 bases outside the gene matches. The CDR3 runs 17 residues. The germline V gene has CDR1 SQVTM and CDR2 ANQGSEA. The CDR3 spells CSVVGGTSGSRGDTQYF. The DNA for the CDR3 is TGCAGCGTTGTGGGGGGGACTAGCGGCAGTCGGGGAGATACGCAGTATTTT.

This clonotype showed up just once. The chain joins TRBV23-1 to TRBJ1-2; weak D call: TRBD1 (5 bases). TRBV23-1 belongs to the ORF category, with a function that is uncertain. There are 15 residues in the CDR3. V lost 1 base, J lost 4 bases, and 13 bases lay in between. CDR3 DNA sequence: TGCGCCAGCAGTCAATTTTCAGGGAAACCCTATGGCTACACCTTC. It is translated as CASSQFSGKPYGYTF.

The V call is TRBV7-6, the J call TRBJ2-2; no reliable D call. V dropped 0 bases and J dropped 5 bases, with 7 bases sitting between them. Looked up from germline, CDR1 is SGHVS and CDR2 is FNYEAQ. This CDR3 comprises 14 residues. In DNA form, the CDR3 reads TGTGCCAGCAGCTTAGCGGACCAGACCGGGGAGCTGTTTTTT. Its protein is CASSLADQTGELFF.

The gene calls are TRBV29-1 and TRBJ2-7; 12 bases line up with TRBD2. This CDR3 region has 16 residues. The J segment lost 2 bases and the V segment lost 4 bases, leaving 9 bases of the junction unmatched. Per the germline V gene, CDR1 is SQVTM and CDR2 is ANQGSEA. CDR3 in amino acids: CSVGGLGLAGTYEQYF. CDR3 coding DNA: TGCAGCGTTGGGGGCCTCGGACTAGCGGGAACCTACGAGCAGTACTTC.

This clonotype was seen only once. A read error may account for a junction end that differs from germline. The CDR3 DNA is TGTGCCAGCAGTTTCAGGGCAGTCCATAATCCGCCCCAGCATTTT. Its protein product is CASSFRAVHNPPQHF. V and J are TRBV12-3 or TRBV12-4 and TRBJ1-5, with D perhaps TRBD1 (5 bases). This CDR3 comprises 15 residues.

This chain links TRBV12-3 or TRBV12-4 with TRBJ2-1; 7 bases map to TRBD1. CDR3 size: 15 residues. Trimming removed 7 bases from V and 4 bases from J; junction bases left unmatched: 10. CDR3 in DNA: TGTGCCAGCACTGAAACGGGACAGCCTTACAATGAGCAGTTCTTC. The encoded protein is CASTETGQPYNEQFF.

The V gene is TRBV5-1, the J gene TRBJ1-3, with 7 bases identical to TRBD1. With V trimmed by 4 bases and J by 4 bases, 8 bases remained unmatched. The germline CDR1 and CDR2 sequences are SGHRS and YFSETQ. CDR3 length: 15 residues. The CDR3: CASSLTTGYGNTIYF. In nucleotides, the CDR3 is TGCGCCAGCAGCCTAACGACAGGGTACGGAAACACCATATATTTT.

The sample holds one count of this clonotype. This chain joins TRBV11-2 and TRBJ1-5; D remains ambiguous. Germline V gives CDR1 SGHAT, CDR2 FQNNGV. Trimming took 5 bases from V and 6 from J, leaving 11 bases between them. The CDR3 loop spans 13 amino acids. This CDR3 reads CASSHGESQPQHF. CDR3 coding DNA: TGTGCCAGCAGCCATGGGGAGTCTCAGCCCCAGCATTTT.

CDR3 sequence: CASSQGFLREGPETQYF. As DNA, the CDR3 is TGTGCCAGCAGCCAAGGATTCTTGCGGGAGGGCCCAGAGACCCAGTACTTC. This chain connects TRBV3-1 to TRBJ2-5; 9 positions match TRBD2. CDR3 size: 17 residues. CDR1 is LGHDT, CDR2 YNNKEL, per germline (reference sequence). Trimming at V came to 1 base and at J to 4 bases, leaving 10 bases not matched to a gene.

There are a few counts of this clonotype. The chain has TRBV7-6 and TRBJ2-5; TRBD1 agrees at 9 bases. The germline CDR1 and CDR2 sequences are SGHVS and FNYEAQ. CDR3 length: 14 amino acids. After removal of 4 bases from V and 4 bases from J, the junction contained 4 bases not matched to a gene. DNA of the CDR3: TGTGCCAGCAGCTCGGGACAGGGCCGAGAGACCCAGTACTTC. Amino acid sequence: CASSSGQGRETQYF.

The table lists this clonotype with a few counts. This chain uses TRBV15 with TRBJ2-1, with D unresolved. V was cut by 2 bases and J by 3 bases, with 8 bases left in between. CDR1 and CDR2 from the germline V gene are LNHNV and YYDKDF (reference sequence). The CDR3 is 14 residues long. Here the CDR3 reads CATSRLWHYNEQFF. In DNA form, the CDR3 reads TGTGCCACCAGCAGACTCTGGCACTACAATGAGCAGTTCTTC.